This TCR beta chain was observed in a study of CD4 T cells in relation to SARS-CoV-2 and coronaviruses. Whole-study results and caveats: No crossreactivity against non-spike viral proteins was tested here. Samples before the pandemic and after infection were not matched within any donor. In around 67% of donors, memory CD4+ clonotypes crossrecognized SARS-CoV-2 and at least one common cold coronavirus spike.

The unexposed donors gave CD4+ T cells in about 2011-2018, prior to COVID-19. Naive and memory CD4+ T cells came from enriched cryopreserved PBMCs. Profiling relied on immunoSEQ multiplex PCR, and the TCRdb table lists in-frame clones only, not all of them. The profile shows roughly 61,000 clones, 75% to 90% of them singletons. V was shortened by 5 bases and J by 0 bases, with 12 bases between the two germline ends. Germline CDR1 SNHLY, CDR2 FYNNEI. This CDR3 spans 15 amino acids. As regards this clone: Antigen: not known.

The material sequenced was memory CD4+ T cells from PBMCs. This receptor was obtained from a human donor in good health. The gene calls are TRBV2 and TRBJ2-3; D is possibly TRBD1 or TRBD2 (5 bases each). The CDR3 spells CASSWTGLSTDTQYF. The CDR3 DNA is TGTGCCAGCAGTTGGACGGGGCTCAGCACAGATACGCAGTATTTT. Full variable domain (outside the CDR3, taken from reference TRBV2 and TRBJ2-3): EPEVTQTPSHQVTQMGQEVILRCVPISNHLYFYWYRQILGQKVEFLVSFYNNEISEKSEIFDDQFSVERPDGSNFTLKIRSTKLEDSAMYFCASSWTGLSTDTQYFGPGTRLTVL.